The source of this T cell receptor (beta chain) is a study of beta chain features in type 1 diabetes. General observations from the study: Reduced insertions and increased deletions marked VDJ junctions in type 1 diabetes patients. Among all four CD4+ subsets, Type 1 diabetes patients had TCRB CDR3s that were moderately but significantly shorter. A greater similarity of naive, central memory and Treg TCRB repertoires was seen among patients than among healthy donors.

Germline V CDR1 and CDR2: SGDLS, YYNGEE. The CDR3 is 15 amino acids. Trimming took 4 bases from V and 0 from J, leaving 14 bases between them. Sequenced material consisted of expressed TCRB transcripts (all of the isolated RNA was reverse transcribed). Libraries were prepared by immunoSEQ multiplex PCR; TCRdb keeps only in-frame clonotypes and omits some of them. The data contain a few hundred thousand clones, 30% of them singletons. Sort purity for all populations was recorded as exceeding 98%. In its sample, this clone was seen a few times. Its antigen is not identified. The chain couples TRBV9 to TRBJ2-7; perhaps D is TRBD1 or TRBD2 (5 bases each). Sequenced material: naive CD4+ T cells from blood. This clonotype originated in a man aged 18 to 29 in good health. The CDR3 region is CASSPGDRDSYEQYF. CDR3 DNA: TGTGCCAGCAGCCCTGGGGACCGAGACTCCTACGAGCAGTACTTC.